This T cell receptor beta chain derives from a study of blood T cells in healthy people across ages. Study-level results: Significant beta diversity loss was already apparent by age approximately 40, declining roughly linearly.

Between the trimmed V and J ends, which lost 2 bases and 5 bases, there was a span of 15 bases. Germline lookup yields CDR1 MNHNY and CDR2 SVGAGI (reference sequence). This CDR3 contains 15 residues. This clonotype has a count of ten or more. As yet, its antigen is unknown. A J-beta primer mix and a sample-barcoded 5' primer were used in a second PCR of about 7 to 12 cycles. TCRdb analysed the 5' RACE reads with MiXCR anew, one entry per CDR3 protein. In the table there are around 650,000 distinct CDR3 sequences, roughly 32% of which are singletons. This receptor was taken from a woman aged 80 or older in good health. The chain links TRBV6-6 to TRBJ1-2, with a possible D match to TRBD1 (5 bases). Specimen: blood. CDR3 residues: CASSYSHRQGYGYTF. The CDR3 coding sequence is TGTGCCAGCAGTTACAGTCATAGGCAGGGATATGGCTACACCTTC.